This TCR beta chain was recovered during a study of shared clonotypes between healthy human individuals. Whole-study results and caveats: When compared with the clonotypes that were shared by all four sorted-subset donors, the non-shared clonotypes turned out to have lower generation probabilities.

Per germline, CDR1 SGHRS and CDR2 YFSETQ. Trimming removed 4 bases from V and 6 bases from J; junction bases left unmatched: 10. The CDR3 runs to 16 residues. TCRdb keeps only in-frame clones here, not all; method: immunoSEQ multiplex PCR. This table has roughly 640,000 clones, less than 85% appearing once. As to this clone: Its antigen is not known.

The sequence derives from a woman in her 30s in good health. The genes are TRBV5-1 and TRBJ1-2; 12 bases line up with TRBD1. Material: memory CD4+ T cells sorted from blood. Subset defined: CD45RA-negative fraction. The CDR3: CASSAGGTGGGDGYTF. CDR3 nucleotides: TGCGCCAGCAGCGCTGGTGGGACAGGGGGCGGCGATGGCTACACCTTC.